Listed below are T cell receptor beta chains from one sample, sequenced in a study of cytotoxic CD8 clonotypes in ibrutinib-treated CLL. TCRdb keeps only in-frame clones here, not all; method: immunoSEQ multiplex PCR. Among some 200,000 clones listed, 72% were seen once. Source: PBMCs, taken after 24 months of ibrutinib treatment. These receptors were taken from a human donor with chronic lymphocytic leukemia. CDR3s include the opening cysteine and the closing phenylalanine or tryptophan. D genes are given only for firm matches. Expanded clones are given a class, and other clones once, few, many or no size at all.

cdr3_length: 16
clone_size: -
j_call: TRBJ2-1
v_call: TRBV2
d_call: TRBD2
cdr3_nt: TGTGCCAGCAGTGAGGTACTAGCGGGATTCTACAATGAGCAGTTCTTC
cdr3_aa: CASSEVLAGFYNEQFF

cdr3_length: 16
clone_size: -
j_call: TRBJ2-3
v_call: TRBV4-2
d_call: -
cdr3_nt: TGTGCCAGCAGCCAAGAGGAGCGGGCCAGCACAGATACGCAGTATTTT
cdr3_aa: CASSQEERASTDTQYF

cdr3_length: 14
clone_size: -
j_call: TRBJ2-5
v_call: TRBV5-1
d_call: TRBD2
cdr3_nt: TGCGCCAGCAGCTTGACTAGCGGGAGGGAGACCCAGTACTTC
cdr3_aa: CASSLTSGRETQYF

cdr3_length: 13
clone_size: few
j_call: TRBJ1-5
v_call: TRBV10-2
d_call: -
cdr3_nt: TGCGCCAGCACCGGGATGGTAAGTCAGCCCCAGCATTTT
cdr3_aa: CASTGMVSQPQHF

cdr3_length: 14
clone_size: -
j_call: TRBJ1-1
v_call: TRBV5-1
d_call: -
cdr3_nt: TGCGCCAGCAGCGTGGACAGCATGAACACTGAAGCTTTCTTT
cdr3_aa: CASSVDSMNTEAFF

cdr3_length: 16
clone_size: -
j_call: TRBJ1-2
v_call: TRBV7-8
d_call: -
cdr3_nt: TGTGCCAGCGGATCGAGTTTCGATAGATCTAACTATGGCTACACCTTC
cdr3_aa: CASGSSFDRSNYGYTF

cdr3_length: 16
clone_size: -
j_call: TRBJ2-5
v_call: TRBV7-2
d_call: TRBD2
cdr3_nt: TGTGCCAGCAGCTTCTTTCCTAGCGGAACCGGAGGGGCCCAGTACTTC
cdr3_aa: CASSFFPSGTGGAQYF

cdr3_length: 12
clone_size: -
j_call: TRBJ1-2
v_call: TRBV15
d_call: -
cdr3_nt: TGTGCCACCAGTGTGCGGGGTGCTGGCTACACCTTC
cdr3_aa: CATSVRGAGYTF

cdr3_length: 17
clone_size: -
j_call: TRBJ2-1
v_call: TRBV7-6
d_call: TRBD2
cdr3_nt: TGTGCCAGCAGCCCGTTAGCGGGAGGTGGGTCCTACAATGAGCAGTTCTTC
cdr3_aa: CASSPLAGGGSYNEQFF

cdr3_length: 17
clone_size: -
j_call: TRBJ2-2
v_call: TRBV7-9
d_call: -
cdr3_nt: TGTGCCAGCAGCATAGAATCCGGGACTTCTTACACCGGGGAGCTGTTTTTT
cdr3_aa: CASSIESGTSYTGELFF

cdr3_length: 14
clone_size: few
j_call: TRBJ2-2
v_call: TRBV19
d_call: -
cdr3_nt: TGTGCCAGTAGTCTGGCAGTCAACACCGGGGAGCTGTTTTTT
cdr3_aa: CASSLAVNTGELFF

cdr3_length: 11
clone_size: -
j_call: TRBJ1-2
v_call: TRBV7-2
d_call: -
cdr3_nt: TGTGCCAGCAGCTTAGGGGGTGGCTACACCTTC
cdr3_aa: CASSLGGGYTF

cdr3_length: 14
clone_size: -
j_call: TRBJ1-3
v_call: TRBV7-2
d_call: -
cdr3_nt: TGTGCCAGCAGCCCCCGTGGGGGTGGAAACACCATATATTTT
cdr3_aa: CASSPRGGGNTIYF

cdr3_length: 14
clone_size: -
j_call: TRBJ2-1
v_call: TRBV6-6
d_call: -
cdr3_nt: TGTGCCAGCAGTTACTCCCCTAGTATCAATGAGCAGTTCTTC
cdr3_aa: CASSYSPSINEQFF

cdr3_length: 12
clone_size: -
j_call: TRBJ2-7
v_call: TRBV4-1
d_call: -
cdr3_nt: TGCGCCAGCAGCCAAGAGGCTGGAGGGCAGTACTTC
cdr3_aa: CASSQEAGGQYF